The present entry profiles one T cell receptor (beta chain) with its context. Repertoires were generated with immunoSEQ multiplex PCR, while TCRdb's copy carries only in-frame clones and drops some. The repertoire holds about 280,000 clones, about 90% seen once, with approximately 2% in the top ten. This record belongs to a study of blood T cell repertoires in COVID-19. The CDR3 spans 12 residues. V was pared by 3 bases and J by 3 bases, with 6 bases between. The germline CDR1 and CDR2 sequences are GTSNPN and SVGIG (reference sequence). The rearrangement uses TRBV30 and TRBJ2-1; D might be TRBD1 (5 bases). Sample: PBMCs or T cells enriched from blood (not recorded which). The TCR was taken from an older woman who had recovered from COVID-19. CDR3 DNA sequence: TGTGCCTGGAGCGACAGCTACAATGAGCAGTTCTTC. Amino acid sequence: CAWSDSYNEQFF.